Listed below are T cell receptor beta chains from one sample, sequenced in a study of blood T cell dynamics during melanoma immunotherapy. The data were produced by immunoSEQ multiplex PCR, yet TCRdb's version contains in-frame clones alone and is incomplete. The sample has 4,300 or so clones, roughly 84% seen once. Sample: blood, taken from a patient treated with checkpoint blockade. The origin of the receptors is a human donor with melanoma. The CDR3 runs from the conserved cysteine through the conserved F or W. D genes are given only for firm matches. A row's size may be missing; if present it is once, few, many or a size class.

v_call	j_call	d_call	clone_size	cdr3_nt	cdr3_aa
TRBV7-8	TRBJ1-6	TRBD1	.	TGTGCCAGCAGCCCCCAGACAGGGGATAATTCACCCCTCCACTTT	CASSPQTGDNSPLHF
TRBV11-2	TRBJ1-4	.	few	TGTGCCAGCAGATTGAGGTTTGGTACAACTAATGAAAAACTGTTTTTT	CASRLRFGTTNEKLFF
TRBV5-1	TRBJ1-1	.	.	TGCGCCAGCAGACACAGGGAAATGAACACTGAAGCTTTCTTT	CASRHREMNTEAFF
TRBV19	TRBJ1-4	TRBD1	.	TGTGCCAGTAGGACGGGACAGGGGGAAAAACTGTTTTTT	CASRTGQGEKLFF
TRBV14	TRBJ2-7	.	.	TGTGCCAGCAGTCCCTCAGGTTACGAGCAGTACTTC	CASSPSGYEQYF
TRBV30	TRBJ2-7	.	.	TGTGCCTGGAGTGCAGGTGGCCCCTACGAGCAGTACTTC	CAWSAGGPYEQYF
TRBV18	TRBJ1-5	.	.	TGTGCCAGCTCACCGTCGGTGGATAGCAATCAGCCCCAGCATTTT	CASSPSVDSNQPQHF
TRBV6-1	TRBJ2-2	TRBD1	.	TGTGCCAGCAGTGTCCCCGAGACAGGGAAAACCGGGGAGCTGTTTTTT	CASSVPETGKTGELFF
TRBV7-6	TRBJ2-2	.	.	TGTGCCAGCAGCTTAAATCCAACAGGAGTAGACACCGGGGAGCTGTTTTTT	CASSLNPTGVDTGELFF
TRBV6-6	TRBJ2-7	.	.	TGTGCCAGCAGTTACTCAGGGCGGCACTCCTACGAGCAGTACTTC	CASSYSGRHSYEQYF
TRBV4-3	TRBJ2-7	.	.	TGCGCCAGCAGCCGAGACAGAGTCGGGCCCTACGAGCAGTACTTC	CASSRDRVGPYEQYF
TRBV11-3	TRBJ2-1	TRBD2	.	TGTGCCAGCAGCCCGCGGGGGGGAGAACACAATGAGCAGTTCTTC	CASSPRGGEHNEQFF
TRBV10-3	TRBJ2-7	TRBD1	.	TGTGCCATCAGTGATCCCTACAGGGGGCAAAAGGACGAGCAGTACTTC	CAISDPYRGQKDEQYF
TRBV18	TRBJ1-2	.	.	TGTGCCAGCTCACCTCGAGGTGACTCCACGGATGGCTACACCTTC	CASSPRGDSTDGYTF
TRBV11-2	TRBJ1-5	.	few	TGTGCCAGCAGCTTAAGACGGGATAGCAATCAGCCCCAGCATTTT	CASSLRRDSNQPQHF
TRBV7-2	TRBJ2-5	TRBD1	.	TGTGCCAGCAGCTATGGACAGGGTCGGGGGGAGACCCAGTACTTC	CASSYGQGRGETQYF
TRBV7-3	TRBJ1-5	.	.	TGTGCCAGCAGCTTAAAGGGACGGTACTATCAGCCCCAGCATTTT	CASSLKGRYYQPQHF
TRBV7-3	TRBJ1-3	.	few	TGTGCCAGCAGCTTGGACTCTGGAAACACCATATATTTT	CASSLDSGNTIYF
TRBV5-1	TRBJ2-7	TRBD1	.	TGCGCCAGCAGCTTGGAGGGACAGCTGAGCTCCTACGAGCAGTACTTC	CASSLEGQLSSYEQYF
TRBV7-8	TRBJ1-1	.	.	TGTGCCAGCAGCTTAGCGTTGGGGGGTAACACTGAAGCTTTCTTT	CASSLALGGNTEAFF
TRBV6-1	TRBJ1-2	TRBD1	.	TGTGCCAGCAGTGGGGGACAGGGACCCAACTATGGCTACACCTTC	CASSGGQGPNYGYTF
TRBV6-5	TRBJ2-7	TRBD2	.	TGTGCCAGCAGTGTAACTAGCGGGGACGAGCAGTACTTC	CASSVTSGDEQYF
TRBV5-3	TRBJ1-2	.	.	TGTGCCAGAAGCCCGACGGCCCGGGACCCCGGATATGGCTACACCTTC	CARSPTARDPGYGYTF
TRBV27	TRBJ2-7	TRBD1	.	TGTGCCAGCAGACGGACAGGGGGCCACGAGCAGTACTTC	CASRRTGGHEQYF
TRBV4-3	TRBJ2-2	.	.	TGCGCCAGCAGACCTACCCCCACCGGGGAGCTGTTTTTT	CASRPTPTGELFF
TRBV7-3	TRBJ1-1	.	.	TGTGCCAGCAGCTTTCAGGGCGGAACTGAAGCTTTCTTT	CASSFQGGTEAFF
TRBV30	TRBJ1-2	.	.	TGTGCCAACCTCGGGGGGTACGGCTACACCTTC	CANLGGYGYTF
TRBV9	TRBJ2-3	TRBD2	.	TGTGCCAGCAGCCTACTAGCGGGGAAGGCAGATACGCAGTATTTT	CASSLLAGKADTQYF
TRBV11-2	TRBJ1-3	.	.	TGTGCCAGCAGCTTAGATCAGGTCGCGGGGACTGGAAACACCATATATTTT	CASSLDQVAGTGNTIYF
TRBV6-1	TRBJ2-7	.	.	TGTGCCAGCAGTGAAGGTGAGGGAGTACCCTACGAGCAGTACTTC	CASSEGEGVPYEQYF
TRBV6-1	TRBJ1-1	.	.	TGTGCCAGCAGTGAATACGGACAGATGAACACTGAAGCTTTCTTT	CASSEYGQMNTEAFF
TRBV4-3	TRBJ1-6	.	.	TGCGCCAGCAGCCAAAGGTACCGGGACATCCAACCCCTCCACTTT	CASSQRYRDIQPLHF
TRBV6-1	TRBJ2-7	TRBD1	.	TGTGCCAGCACTAAGACAGGGGAGAGCTCCTACGAGCAGTACTTC	CASTKTGESSYEQYF
TRBV5-1	TRBJ1-1	TRBD1	.	TGCGCCAGCAGCCCCCGGACAGGGGGATCGAACACTGAAGCTTTCTTT	CASSPRTGGSNTEAFF
TRBV5-5	TRBJ1-6	.	.	TGTGCCAGCAGCTTGGCAGGGAGGAGAAATAATTCACCCCTCCACTTT	CASSLAGRRNNSPLHF
TRBV12-5	TRBJ2-7	.	.	TGTGCTAGTGGTTTGCAGGGGGGGAAAGACGAGCAGTACTTC	CASGLQGGKDEQYF
TRBV5-1	TRBJ2-7	.	.	TGCGCCAGCTTGTCCCCCTACGAGCAGTACTTC	CASLSPYEQYF
TRBV30	TRBJ1-1	.	once	TGTGCCTGGAGAACCTCAAACACTGAAGCTTTCTTT	CAWRTSNTEAFF
TRBV6-1	TRBJ1-6	TRBD1	.	TGTGCCAGCAGTGTAGGTTTATGGGGGACAGAGAATTCACCCCTCCACTTT	CASSVGLWGTENSPLHF
TRBV11-3	TRBJ2-7	TRBD1	once	TGTGCCAGCAGCTTTAGCACGGGACAGAGACCCTACGAGCAGTACTTC	CASSFSTGQRPYEQYF
TRBV19	TRBJ1-1	.	.	TGTGCCAGTAGTATCCTGGGTGGGACTGAAGCTTTCTTT	CASSILGGTEAFF
TRBV5-4	TRBJ2-7	TRBD1	few	TGTGCCAGCAGCTGGGGCAGGGGGACGGCCTACGAGCAGTACTTC	CASSWGRGTAYEQYF
TRBV29-1	TRBJ2-7	.	once	TGCAGCGTTGATGACACGAGCTCCTACGAGCAGTACTTC	CSVDDTSSYEQYF
TRBV4-3	TRBJ1-2	.	.	TGCGCCAGCAGCTCACAGCCTAACTATGGCTACACCTTC	CASSSQPNYGYTF
TRBV5-5	TRBJ2-3	.	.	TGTGCCAGCAGCTTGGGAGGGACGGGAGGCACAGATACGCAGTATTTT	CASSLGGTGGTDTQYF
TRBV6-4	TRBJ1-2	.	.	TGTGCCAGCAGTAAGGGATTCGGCTATGGCTACACCTTC	CASSKGFGYGYTF
TRBV11-2	TRBJ1-1	.	.	TGTGCCAGCAGCTCCCTCGGGCAGGGAGGGACTGAAGCTTTCTTT	CASSSLGQGGTEAFF
TRBV7-6	TRBJ1-5	.	.	TGTGCCAGCAGCTTAGCTTCCGGTTTCAATCAGCCCCAGCATTTT	CASSLASGFNQPQHF
TRBV27	TRBJ1-1	.	.	TGTGCCAGCAGCCCCACCCGGGTGGGCACTGAAGCTTTCTTT	CASSPTRVGTEAFF
TRBV6-5	TRBJ1-2	TRBD1	.	TGTGCCAGCAGTTCGGAAGCAGGGGGCTTAGGGGGCTACACCTTC	CASSSEAGGLGGYTF
TRBV4-3	TRBJ1-1	.	.	TGCGCCAGCAGCCAAGGGGCGGACAGCGGGACTGAAGCTTTCTTT	CASSQGADSGTEAFF
TRBV5-1	TRBJ1-2	.	.	TGCGCCAGCAGCTTGGCGGCAGGCGATGGCTACACCTTC	CASSLAAGDGYTF
TRBV6-6	TRBJ1-2	.	.	TGTGCCAGCAGTTACTCGACAACGGTTAACTATGGCTACACCTTC	CASSYSTTVNYGYTF
TRBV6-1	TRBJ1-3	TRBD1	once	TGTGCCAGCAGTCCCAGGGGGGGCAGAAACACCATATATTTT	CASSPRGGRNTIYF
TRBV5-1	TRBJ1-6	.	.	TGCGCCAGCAGCTTCGGCAGATATAATTCACCCCTCCACTTT	CASSFGRYNSPLHF
TRBV18	TRBJ2-7	TRBD1	.	TGTGCCAGCTCACCACTCGACAGGGGCTTCTCCTACGAGCAGTACTTC	CASSPLDRGFSYEQYF
TRBV7-9	TRBJ1-5	.	few	TGTGCCAGCAGCCAATCGACAGATCGAGGGCAGCCCCAGCATTTT	CASSQSTDRGQPQHF
TRBV27	TRBJ1-2	.	.	TGTGCCAGCAGCCCTCGGGGCGGGGTGGTCTATGGCTACACCTTC	CASSPRGGVVYGYTF
TRBV4-2	TRBJ2-7	.	.	TGTGCCAGCAGCCCCACTAGGTCCTACGAGCAGTACTTC	CASSPTRSYEQYF
TRBV5-1	TRBJ1-5	TRBD1	.	TGCGCCAGCAGTCGGACAGGGGGTCACCAGCCCCAGCATTTT	CASSRTGGHQPQHF